This T cell receptor (beta chain) was sequenced for a study of type 1 and type 2 diabetes patients. Study observations and caveats: In CD4+ and CD8+ T cells, type 2 diabetes diversity exceeded type 1.

Germline lookup yields CDR1 LNHDA and CDR2 SQIVND (reference sequence). The CDR3 covers 14 residues. The V gene lost 1 base and the J gene lost 2 bases, with 8 bases spanning the gap. Genomic DNA was the PCR template. Amplification of the beta chain CDR3 used 30 forward and 13 reverse multiplex primers. TCRdb processed the multiplex PCR reads anew with MiXCR; each CDR3 protein has one entry. The table records approximately 260,000 distinct CDR3 sequences, 47% of them present only once. Remarks on this clonotype: Its antigen is not identified.

The TCR sequence derives from a man between 18 and 29 years old with type 2 diabetes. The chain recombines TRBV19 with TRBJ1-2; unclear D gene. The sample taken for sequencing was peripheral blood mononuclear cells (PBMCs). This CDR3 is CASSIVPHNYGYTF. The CDR3 nucleotides read TGTGCCAGTAGTATAGTTCCCCACAACTATGGCTACACCTTC.